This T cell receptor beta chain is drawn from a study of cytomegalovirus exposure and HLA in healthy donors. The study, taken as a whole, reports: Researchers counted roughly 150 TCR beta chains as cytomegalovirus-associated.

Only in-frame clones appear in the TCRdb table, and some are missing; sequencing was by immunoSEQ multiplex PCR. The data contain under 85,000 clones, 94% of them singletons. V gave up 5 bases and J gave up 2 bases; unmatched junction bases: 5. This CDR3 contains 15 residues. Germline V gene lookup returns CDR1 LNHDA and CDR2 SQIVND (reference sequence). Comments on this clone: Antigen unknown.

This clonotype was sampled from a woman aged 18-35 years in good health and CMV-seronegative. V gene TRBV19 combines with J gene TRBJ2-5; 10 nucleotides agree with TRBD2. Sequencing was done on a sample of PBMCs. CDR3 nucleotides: TGTGCCAGTAGTCGGACTAGCGGAGATCAAGAGACCCAGTACTTC. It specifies CASSRTSGDQETQYF.